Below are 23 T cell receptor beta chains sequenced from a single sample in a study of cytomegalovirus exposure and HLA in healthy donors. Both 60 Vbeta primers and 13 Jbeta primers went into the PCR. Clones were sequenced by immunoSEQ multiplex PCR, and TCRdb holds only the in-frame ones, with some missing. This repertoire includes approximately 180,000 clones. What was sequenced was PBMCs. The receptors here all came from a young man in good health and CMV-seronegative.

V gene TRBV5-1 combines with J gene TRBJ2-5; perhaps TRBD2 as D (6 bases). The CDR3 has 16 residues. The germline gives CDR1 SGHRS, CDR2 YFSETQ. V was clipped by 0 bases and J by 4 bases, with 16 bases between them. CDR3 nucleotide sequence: TGCGCCAGCAGCTTGGGATCCACGGGAGAGGGAGAGACCCAGTACTTC. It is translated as CASSLGSTGEGETQYF.

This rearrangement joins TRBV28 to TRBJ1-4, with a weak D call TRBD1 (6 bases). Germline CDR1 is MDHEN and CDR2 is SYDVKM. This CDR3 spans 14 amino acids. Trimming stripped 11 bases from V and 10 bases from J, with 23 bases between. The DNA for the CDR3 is TGTGCCGCCCAAGATGGGGGCGGGGGACCAAAACTGTTTTTT. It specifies CAAQDGGGGPKLFF.

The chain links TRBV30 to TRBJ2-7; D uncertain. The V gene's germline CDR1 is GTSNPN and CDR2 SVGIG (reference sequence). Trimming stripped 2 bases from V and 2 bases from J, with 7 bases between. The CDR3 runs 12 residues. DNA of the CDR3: TGTGCCTGGAGTCGGGTAGCCTACGAGCAGTACTTC. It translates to CAWSRVAYEQYF.

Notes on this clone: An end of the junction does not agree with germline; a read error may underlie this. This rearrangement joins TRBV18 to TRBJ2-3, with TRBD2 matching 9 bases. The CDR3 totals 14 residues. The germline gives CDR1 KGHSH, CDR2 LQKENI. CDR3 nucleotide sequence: TGTGCCAGCTCACCGACTAGCGGCACAGATACACAGTATTTT. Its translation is CASSPTSGTDTQYF.

The CDR3 spells CASSLTATNEKLFF. The CDR3 bases are TGTGCCAGCAGCCTCACGGCAACTAATGAAAAACTGTTTTTT. V gene TRBV7-9 combines with J gene TRBJ1-4; D call uncertain. The V gene lost 5 bases and the J gene lost 0 bases, with 7 bases spanning the gap. The V gene's germline CDR1 is SEHNR and CDR2 FQNEAQ (reference sequence). The CDR3 contains 14 residues. The full variable domain, rest sourced from reference TRBV7-9 and TRBJ1-4, is DTGVSQNPRHKITKRGQNVTFRCDPISEHNRLYWYRQTLGQGPEFLTYFQNEAQLEKSRLLSDRFSAERPKGSFSTLEIQRTEQGDSAMYLCASSLTATNEKLFFGSGTQLSVL.

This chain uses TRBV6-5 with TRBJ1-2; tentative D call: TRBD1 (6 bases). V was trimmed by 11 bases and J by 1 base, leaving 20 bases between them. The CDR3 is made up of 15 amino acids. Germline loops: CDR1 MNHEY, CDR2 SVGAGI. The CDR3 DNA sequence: TGTGCCGCCGCCCCAGGGGCGGTAGGTAACTATGGCTACACCTTC. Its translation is CAAAPGAVGNYGYTF.

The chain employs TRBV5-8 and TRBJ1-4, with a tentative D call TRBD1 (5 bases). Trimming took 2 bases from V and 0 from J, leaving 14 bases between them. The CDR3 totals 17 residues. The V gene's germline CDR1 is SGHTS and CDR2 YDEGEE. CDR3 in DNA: TGTGCCAGCAGCTTTGAGTTAGGGGTTCCAACTAATGAAAAACTGTTTTTT. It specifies CASSFELGVPTNEKLFF.

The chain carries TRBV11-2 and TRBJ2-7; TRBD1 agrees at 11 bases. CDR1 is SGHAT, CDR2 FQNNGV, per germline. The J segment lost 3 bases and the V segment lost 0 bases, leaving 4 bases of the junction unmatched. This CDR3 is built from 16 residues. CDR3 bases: TGTGCCAGCAGCTTAGATTGGGGGACAGGGGGCTACGAGCAGTACTTC. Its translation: CASSLDWGTGGYEQYF.

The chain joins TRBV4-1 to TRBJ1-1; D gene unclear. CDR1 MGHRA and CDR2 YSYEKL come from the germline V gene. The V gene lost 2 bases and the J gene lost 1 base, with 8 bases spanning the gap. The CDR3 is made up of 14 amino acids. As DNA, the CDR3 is TGCGCCAGCAGCCAACCCCGGGGGAACACTGAAGCTTTCTTT. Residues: CASSQPRGNTEAFF.

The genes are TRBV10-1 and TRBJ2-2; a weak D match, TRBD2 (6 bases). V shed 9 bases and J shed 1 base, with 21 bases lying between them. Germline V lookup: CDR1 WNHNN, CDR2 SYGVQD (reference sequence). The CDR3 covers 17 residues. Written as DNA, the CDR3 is TGCGCCAGGATAATTCTAGCGACCGAAGTGAACACCGGGGAGCTGTTTTTT. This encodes CARIILATEVNTGELFF.

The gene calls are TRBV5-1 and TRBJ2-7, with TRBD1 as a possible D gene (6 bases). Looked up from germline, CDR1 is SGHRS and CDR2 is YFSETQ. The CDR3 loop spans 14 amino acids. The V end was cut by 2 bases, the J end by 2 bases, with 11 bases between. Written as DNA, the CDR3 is TGCGCCAGCAGCTTCGAACAGGGCCCCTACGAGCAGTACTTC. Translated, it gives CASSFEQGPYEQYF.

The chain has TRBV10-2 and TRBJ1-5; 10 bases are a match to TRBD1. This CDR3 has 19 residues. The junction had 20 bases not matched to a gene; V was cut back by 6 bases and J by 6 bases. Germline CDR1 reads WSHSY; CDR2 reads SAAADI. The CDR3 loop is CASSAFGTGVYGGGQPQHF. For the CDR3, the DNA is TGCGCCAGCAGCGCCTTTGGGACAGGGGTTTACGGGGGAGGTCAGCCCCAGCATTTT.

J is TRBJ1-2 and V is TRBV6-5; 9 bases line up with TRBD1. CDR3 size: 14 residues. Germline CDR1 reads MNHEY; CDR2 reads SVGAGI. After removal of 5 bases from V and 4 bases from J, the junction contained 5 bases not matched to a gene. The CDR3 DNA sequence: TGTGCCAGCAGTGCCGGGACAGGGACCTATGGCTACACCTTC. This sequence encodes CASSAGTGTYGYTF.

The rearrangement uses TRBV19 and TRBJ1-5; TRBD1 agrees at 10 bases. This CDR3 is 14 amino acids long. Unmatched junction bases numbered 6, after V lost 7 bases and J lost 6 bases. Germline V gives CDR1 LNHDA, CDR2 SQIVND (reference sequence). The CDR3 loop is CASTPGTGVQPQHF. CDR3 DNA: TGTGCCAGTACCCCCGGGACAGGGGTTCAGCCCCAGCATTTT.

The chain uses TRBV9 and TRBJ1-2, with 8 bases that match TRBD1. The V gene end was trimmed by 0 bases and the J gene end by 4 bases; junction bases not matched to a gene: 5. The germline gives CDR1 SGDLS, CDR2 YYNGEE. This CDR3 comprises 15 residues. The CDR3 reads CASSVEGTGLYGYTF. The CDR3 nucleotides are TGTGCCAGCAGCGTAGAGGGGACAGGCCTCTATGGCTACACCTTC.

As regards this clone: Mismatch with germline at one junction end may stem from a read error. CDR3 sequence: CASSLLGTGNQPQHF. Written as DNA, the CDR3 is TGTGCCAGCAGCCTTCTTGGGACAGGCAACCAGCCCCAGCATTTT. The rearrangement links TRBV7-2 to TRBJ1-5; 8 nucleotides align to TRBD1. CDR3 length: 15 amino acids. Germline CDR1 and CDR2: SGHTA and FQGNSA. The full variable domain, in which reference TRBV7-2 and TRBJ1-5 provide the parts outside the CDR3, is GAGVSQSPSNKVTEKGKDVELRCDPISGHTALYWYRQSLGQGLEFLIYFQGNSAPDKSGLPSDRFSAERTGGSVSTLTIQRTQQEDSAVYLCASSLLGTGNQPQHFGDGTRLSIL.

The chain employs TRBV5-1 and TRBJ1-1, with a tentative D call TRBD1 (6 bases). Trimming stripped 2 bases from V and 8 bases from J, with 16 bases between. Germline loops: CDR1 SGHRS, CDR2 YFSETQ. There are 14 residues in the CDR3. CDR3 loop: CASSFQQGSGEAFF. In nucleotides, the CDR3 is TGCGCCAGCAGCTTCCAACAGGGCTCGGGAGAAGCTTTCTTT. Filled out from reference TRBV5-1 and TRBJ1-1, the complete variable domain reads KAGVTQTPRYLIKTRGQQVTLSCSPISGHRSVSWYQQTPGQGLQFLFEYFSETQRNKGNFPGRFSGRQFSNSRSEMNVSTLELGDSALYLCASSFQQGSGEAFFGQGTRLTVV.

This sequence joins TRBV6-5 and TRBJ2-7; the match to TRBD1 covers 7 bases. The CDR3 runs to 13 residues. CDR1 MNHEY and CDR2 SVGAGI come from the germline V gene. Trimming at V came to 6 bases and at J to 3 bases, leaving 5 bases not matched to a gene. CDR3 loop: CASRGTANYEQYF. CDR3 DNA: TGTGCCAGCAGGGGGACAGCGAACTACGAGCAGTACTTC.

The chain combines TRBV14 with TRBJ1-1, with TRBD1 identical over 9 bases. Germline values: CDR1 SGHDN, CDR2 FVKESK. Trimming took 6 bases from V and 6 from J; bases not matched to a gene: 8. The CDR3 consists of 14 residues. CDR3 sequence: CASSGTGPYPEAFF. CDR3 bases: TGTGCCAGCAGTGGGACAGGGCCATATCCTGAAGCTTTCTTT.

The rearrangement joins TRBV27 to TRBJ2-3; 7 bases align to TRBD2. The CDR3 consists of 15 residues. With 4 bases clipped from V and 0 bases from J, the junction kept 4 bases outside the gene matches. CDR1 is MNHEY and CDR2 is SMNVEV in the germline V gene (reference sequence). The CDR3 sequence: CASSWGGASTDTQYF. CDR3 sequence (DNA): TGTGCCAGCAGTTGGGGAGGGGCTAGCACAGATACGCAGTATTTT.

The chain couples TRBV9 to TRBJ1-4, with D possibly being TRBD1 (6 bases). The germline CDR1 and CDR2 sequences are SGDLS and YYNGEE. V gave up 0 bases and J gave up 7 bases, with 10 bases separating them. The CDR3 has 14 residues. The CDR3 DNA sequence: TGTGCCAGCAGCGTAGCCGCACAGGGTGAAAAACTGTTTTTT. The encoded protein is CASSVAAQGEKLFF.

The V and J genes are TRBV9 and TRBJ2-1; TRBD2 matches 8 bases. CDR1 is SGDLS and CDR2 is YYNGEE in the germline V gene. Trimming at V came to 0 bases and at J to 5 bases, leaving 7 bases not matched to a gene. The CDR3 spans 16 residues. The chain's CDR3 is CASSVGIGRANNEQFF. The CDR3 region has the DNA TGTGCCAGCAGCGTAGGTATCGGGAGGGCCAACAATGAGCAGTTCTTC.

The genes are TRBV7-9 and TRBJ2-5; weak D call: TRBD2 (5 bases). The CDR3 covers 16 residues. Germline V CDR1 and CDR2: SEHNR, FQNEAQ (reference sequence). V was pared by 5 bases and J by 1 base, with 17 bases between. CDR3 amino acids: CASSLGIGAVQETQYF. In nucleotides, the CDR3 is TGTGCCAGCAGCCTCGGCATTGGAGCGGTCCAAGAGACCCAGTACTTC.